The subject of this entry is one T cell receptor beta chain. This sample was taken from a study of neoadjuvant anti-PD-1 for oral cavity cancer. About the study: Patients without progression got a fourth dose around day 43.

Sequencing was performed with immunoSEQ multiplex PCR; in TCRdb, only in-frame clones are kept and a portion is missing. The sample includes approximately 13,000 clones, 70% to 75% seen only once; the top ten take about 2.3%. Sample time point: after neoadjuvant nivolumab, at surgical resection. The sequences come from PBMCs, collected after nivolumab (anti-PD-1) treatment. The TCR sequence derives from a person aged 40 to 85 with oral cavity squamous cell carcinoma.

This CDR3 reads CASSYSTGAQQYF. In nucleotides, the CDR3 is TGTGCCAGCAGTTACTCGACGGGGGCACAGCAGTACTTC. The V gene is TRBV6-5, the J gene TRBJ2-7; D is tentatively TRBD1 or TRBD2 (6 bases each). Between the trimmed V and J ends, which lost 0 bases and 8 bases, there was a span of 11 bases. The CDR3 is 13 residues long. Germline CDR1 and CDR2: MNHEY and SVGAGI.